The clone carrying this T cell receptor (beta chain) has just one count. The sample comes from a study of blood T cell repertoires in COVID-19. Assay: immunoSEQ multiplex PCR; the TCRdb copy retains only in-frame clones and omits some. The data show about 280,000 clones, around nine tenths seen once. This TCR was recovered from a woman in her 30s with COVID-19, enrolled during active disease. The material sequenced was peripheral blood.

CDR3 nucleotides: TGCGCCAGCAGCGGGGGGACTAGCGGGGATATCTACGAGCAGTACTTC. Translated: CASSGGTSGDIYEQYF. The chain is built from TRBV5-1 and TRBJ2-7; 13 positions match TRBD2. CDR1 is SGHRS and CDR2 is YFSETQ in the germline V gene. V lost 4 bases and J lost 3; bases outside the gene matches: 7. CDR3 size: 16 residues. Full variable domain (rest looked up from reference TRBV5-1 and TRBJ2-7): KAGVTQTPRYLIKTRGQQVTLSCSPISGHRSVSWYQQTPGQGLQFLFEYFSETQRNKGNFPGRFSGRQFSNSRSEMNVSTLELGDSALYLCASSGGTSGDIYEQYFGPGTRLTVT.